The source of this TCR beta chain is a study of T cell responses to AZD1222 COVID-19 vaccine (dated by TCRdb to the early 2020s). General notes on the study: Because spike-specific TCR depth and breadth did not differ between the two schedules, AZD1222 recipients who got a second dose at roughly 4 weeks were pooled with those who got a second dose at roughly 12 weeks. A total of approximately 250 trial participants underwent TCR sequencing, of whom 207 had received two doses of AZD1222 and 26 had received two doses of the MenACWY control vaccine. Trial participants were enrolled by age into subgroups of 18-55, 56-69 and 70-plus years, and 148, 28 and 57 TCR-sequenced participants, respectively, were included in these subgroups.

Beyond this particular receptor, the publication reports: Reportedly, almost half of the unique spike-specific TCRs recognized epitopes lying outside the regions that are mutated in the B.1.351 and B.1.1.7 variants. Conclusions about previously exposed vaccinees are limited, since just five or six AZD1222 recipients were seropositive for SARS-CoV-2 at baseline. Vaccine-associated CD4 TCRs spanned the whole spike protein, with dominant responses in regions 160-218 and 743-854. Because no day 14 peak-response samples were available, the repertoires could be characterized only after the peak T cell response. A significant rise in spike-specific TCR breadth and depth was observed after two AZD1222 doses relative to day 0 and relative to MenACWY recipients. Participants were mostly white British and included more females than males, and it was suggested by the authors that clonal diversity may have been underestimated. In the small 56-69-year group, the increase in depth fell short of significance, most likely because of low power.

This clone was seen once. The specificity of this receptor is unknown. No base qualities exist here, and no much larger clone lies one base off it. What the time point label conveys for this sample: baseline before first vaccination. Vaccinee samples were obtained from the UK trials COV001 and COV002, which included a single-blind randomized controlled phase 2/3 trial of AZD1222 (ChAdOx1 nCoV-19) in healthy adults. For TCRbeta chain sequencing, PBMC samples were collected from trial participants at day 0 and at day 28 after the second dose. The CDR3 regions of human TCRbeta chains were subjected to immunosequencing. The source study handled its data this way. TCRs in the repertoires were compared against a reference library of SARS-CoV-2-specific TCRs that had been generated with the MIRA antigen-specificity platform. Breadth was defined as the fraction of unique TCRs that were SARS-CoV-2-associated. Depth was defined as the fraction of total T cells that were SARS-CoV-2-associated. Using the MIRA data, every spike-specific TCR was mapped to the spike region that the TCR reacted to and assigned to either a CD4 or a CD8 class. Log10-transformed breadth and depth values were compared by one-way ANOVA with Sidak's multiple comparisons tests. TCRdb holds this immuneACCESS table with in-frame rearrangements only. Some clones are missing; in checked studies, unresolved V genes explain under half, and the rest has no known cause. The V and J calls and clone size come from that table; D and trimming were worked out from the DNA. Within this sample are 46,000 or so clones, with about 80% of them counted one time only. The ten largest clones capture around 7% of the sample.

CDR3 length: 16 amino acids, cysteine to phenylalanine. This entry keeps only the CDR3 DNA: 48 bases, framed from base 1. CDR1 is given as MNHEY and CDR2 as SMNVEV, both from the germline V gene (reference sequence). The junction shows trimming of 5 bases on V and 5 bases on J, plus 21 bases between the germline ends. Sequencing used peripheral blood, obtained on day 0 of AZD1222 vaccination. The TCR comes from an adult in good health. Recombination joined TRBV27 with TRBJ1-1; TRBD1 is perhaps the D gene, given 5 matching bases. CDR3 loop: CASSTPGGGARTEAFF. Read as DNA, the sequence is TGTGCCAGCAGTACCCCGGGAGGAGGGGCGAGGACTGAAGCTTTCTTT.